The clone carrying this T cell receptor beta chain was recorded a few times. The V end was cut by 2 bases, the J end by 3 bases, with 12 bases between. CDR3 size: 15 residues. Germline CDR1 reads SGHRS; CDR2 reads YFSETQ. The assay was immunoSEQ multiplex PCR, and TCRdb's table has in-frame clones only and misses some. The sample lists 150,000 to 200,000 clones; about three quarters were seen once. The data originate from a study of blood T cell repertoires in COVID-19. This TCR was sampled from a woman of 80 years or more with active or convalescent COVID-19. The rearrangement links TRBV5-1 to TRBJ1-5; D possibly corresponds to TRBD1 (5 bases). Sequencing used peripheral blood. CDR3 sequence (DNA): TGCGCCAGCAGCTTAACAGGCGCCAACAATCAGCCCCAGCATTTT. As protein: CASSLTGANNQPQHF.